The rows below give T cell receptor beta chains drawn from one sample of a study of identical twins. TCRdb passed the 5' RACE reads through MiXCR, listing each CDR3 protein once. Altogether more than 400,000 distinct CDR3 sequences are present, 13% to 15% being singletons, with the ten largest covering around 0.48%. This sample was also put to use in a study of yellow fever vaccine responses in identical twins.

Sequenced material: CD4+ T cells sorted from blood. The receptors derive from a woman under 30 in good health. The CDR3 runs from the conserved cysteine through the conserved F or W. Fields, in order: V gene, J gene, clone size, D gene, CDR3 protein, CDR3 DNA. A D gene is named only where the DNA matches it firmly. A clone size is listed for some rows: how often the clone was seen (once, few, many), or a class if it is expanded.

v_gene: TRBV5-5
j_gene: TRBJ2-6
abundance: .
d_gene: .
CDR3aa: CASSLALPVSGANVLTF
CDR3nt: TGTGCCAGCAGCTTGGCCCTCCCGGTCTCTGGGGCCAACGTCCTGACTTTC

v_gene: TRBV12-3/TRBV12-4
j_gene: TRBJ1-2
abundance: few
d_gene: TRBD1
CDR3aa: CASTPGQGNYGYTF
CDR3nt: TGTGCCAGCACCCCGGGACAGGGTAACTATGGCTACACCTTC

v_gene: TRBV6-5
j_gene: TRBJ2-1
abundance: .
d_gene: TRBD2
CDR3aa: CASSYPRPWASGRVEQFF
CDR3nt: TGTGCCAGCAGTTACCCGAGACCGTGGGCTAGCGGGAGGGTTGAGCAGTTCTTC

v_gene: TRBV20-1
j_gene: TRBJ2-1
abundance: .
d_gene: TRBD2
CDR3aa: CSAGGLAGHYNEQFF
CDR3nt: TGCAGTGCCGGGGGACTAGCGGGCCACTACAATGAGCAGTTCTTC

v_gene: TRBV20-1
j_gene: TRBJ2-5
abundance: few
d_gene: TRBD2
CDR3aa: CSARRLAGEGTQYF
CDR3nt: TGCAGTGCTAGACGACTAGCGGGAGAAGGGACCCAGTACTTC

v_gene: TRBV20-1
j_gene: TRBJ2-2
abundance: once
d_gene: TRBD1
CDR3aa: CSARDRRQGKAGELFF
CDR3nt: TGCAGTGCTAGAGATCGGCGACAGGGTAAAGCCGGGGAGCTGTTTTTT

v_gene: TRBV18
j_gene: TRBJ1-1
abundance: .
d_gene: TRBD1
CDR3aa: CASSGTGSPNTEAFF
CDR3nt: TGTGCCAGTTCCGGGACAGGCTCCCCGAACACTGAAGCTTTCTTT

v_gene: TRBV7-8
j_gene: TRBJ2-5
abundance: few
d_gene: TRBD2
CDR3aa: CASSLISGGPRTQYF
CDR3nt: TGTGCCAGCAGCTTAATTAGCGGGGGGCCACGGACCCAGTACTTC

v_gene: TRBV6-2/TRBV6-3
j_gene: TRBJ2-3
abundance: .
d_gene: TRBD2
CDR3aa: CASRSGGLISGDTQYF
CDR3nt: TGTGCCAGCCGTAGCGGGGGCCTGATTTCGGGAGATACGCAGTATTTT

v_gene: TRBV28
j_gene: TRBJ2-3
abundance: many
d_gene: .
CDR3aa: CASSFLAGRGPDTQYF
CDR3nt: TGTGCCAGCAGTTTCCTCGCGGGAAGGGGGCCAGATACGCAGTATTTT

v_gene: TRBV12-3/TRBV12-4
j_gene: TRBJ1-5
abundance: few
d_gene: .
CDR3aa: CASSPTPSNQPQHF
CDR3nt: TGTGCCAGCAGTCCCACCCCTAGCAATCAGCCCCAGCATTTT

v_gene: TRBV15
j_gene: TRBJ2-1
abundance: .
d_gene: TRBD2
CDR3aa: CATSIAGSHNEQFF
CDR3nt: TGTGCCACCAGCATAGCGGGATCCCACAATGAGCAGTTCTTC

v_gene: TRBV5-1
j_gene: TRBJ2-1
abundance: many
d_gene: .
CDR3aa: CASSLGLPREQFF
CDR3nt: TGCGCCAGCAGCTTGGGACTTCCCCGGGAGCAGTTCTTC

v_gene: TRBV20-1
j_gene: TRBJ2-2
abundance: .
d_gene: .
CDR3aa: CSAKPPGAKNTGELFF
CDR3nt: TGCAGTGCTAAACCCCCGGGAGCCAAGAACACCGGGGAGCTGTTTTTT

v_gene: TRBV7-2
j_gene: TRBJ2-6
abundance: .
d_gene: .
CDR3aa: CASSQRRTSGANVLTF
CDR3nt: TGTGCCAGCAGCCAAAGGCGGACCTCTGGGGCCAACGTCCTGACTTTC

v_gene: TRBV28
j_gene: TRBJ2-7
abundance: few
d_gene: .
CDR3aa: CASRDTIYEQYF
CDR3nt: TGTGCCAGCAGAGATACAATTTACGAGCAGTACTTC

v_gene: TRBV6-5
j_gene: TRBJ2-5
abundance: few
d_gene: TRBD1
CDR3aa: CASSYGTGEETQYF
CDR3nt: TGTGCCAGCAGTTACGGGACAGGGGAAGAGACCCAGTACTTC

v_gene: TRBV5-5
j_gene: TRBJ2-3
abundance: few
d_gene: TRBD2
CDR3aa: CASTVLPSGNTDTQYF
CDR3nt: TGTGCCAGCACTGTTCTCCCCAGCGGGAACACAGATACGCAGTATTTT

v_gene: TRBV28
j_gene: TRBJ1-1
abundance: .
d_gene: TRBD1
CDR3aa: CASSLRGQGHTEAFF
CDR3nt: TGTGCCAGCAGTTTACGGGGACAGGGCCACACTGAAGCTTTCTTT

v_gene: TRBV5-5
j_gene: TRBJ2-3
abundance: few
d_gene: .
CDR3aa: CASSTPEAISSTDTQYF
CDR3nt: TGTGCCAGCAGCACCCCCGAGGCAATATCTAGCACAGATACGCAGTATTTT

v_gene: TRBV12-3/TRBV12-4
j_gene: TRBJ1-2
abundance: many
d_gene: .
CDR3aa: CASSESYGYTF
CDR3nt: TGTGCCAGCAGTGAAAGTTATGGCTACACCTTC

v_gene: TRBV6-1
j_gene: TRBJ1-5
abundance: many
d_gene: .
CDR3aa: CASKQGQISNQPQHF
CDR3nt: TGTGCCAGCAAACAAGGCCAAATTAGCAATCAGCCCCAGCATTTT

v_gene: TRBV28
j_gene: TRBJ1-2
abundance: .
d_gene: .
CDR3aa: CASSRDLRLYGYTF
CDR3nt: TGTGCCAGCAGCAGGGACTTAAGGTTGTATGGCTACACCTTC

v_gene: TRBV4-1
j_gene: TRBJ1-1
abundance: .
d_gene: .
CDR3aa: CASSMGVAGPLSVDEAFF
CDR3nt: TGCGCCAGCAGCATGGGAGTCGCCGGTCCCCTGTCGGTCGACGAAGCTTTCTTT

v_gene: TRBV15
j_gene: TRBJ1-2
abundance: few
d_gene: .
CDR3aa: CATSRDTLARGYGYTF
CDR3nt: TGTGCCACCAGCAGAGATACCTTGGCGCGAGGATATGGCTACACCTTC

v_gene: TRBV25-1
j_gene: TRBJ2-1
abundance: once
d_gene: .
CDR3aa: CASSEYPGSWNEQFF
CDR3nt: TGTGCCAGCAGTGAATATCCCGGGTCATGGAATGAGCAGTTCTTC

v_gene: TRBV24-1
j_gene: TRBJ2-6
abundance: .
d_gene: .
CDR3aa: CPTSESRGSSGANVLTF
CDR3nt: TGTCCCACCAGTGAATCCAGGGGTAGCTCTGGGGCCAACGTCCTGACTTTC

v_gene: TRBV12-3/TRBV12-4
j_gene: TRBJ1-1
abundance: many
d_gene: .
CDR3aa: CASSPWRGTEAFF
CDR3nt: TGTGCCAGCAGTCCCTGGAGGGGCACTGAAGCTTTCTTT

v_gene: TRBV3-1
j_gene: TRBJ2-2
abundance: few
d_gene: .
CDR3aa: CASSLSSGALTGELFF
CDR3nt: TGTGCCAGCAGCCTGTCAAGTGGAGCCCTCACCGGGGAGCTGTTTTTT

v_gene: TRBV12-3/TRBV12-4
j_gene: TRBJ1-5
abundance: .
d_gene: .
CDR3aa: CASSLTGGERSQPQHF
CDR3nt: TGTGCCAGCAGTTTAACTGGAGGGGAAAGGAGTCAGCCCCAGCATTTT

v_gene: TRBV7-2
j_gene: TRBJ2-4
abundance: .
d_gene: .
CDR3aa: CASSLAAVSTVNIQYF
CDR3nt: TGTGCCAGCAGCTTAGCGGCAGTATCGACTGTGAACATTCAGTACTTC

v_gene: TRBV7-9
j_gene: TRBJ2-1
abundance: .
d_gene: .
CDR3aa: CASSQGPDSYNEQFF
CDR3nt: TGTGCCAGCAGCCAAGGGCCAGACTCCTACAATGAGCAGTTCTTC

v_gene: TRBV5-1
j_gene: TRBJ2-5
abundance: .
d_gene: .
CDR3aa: CASSPGFDGGTQYF
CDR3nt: TGCGCCAGCAGCCCCGGGTTCGATGGAGGGACCCAGTACTTC

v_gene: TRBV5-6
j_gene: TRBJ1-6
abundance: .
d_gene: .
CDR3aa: CASSLMGSPLHF
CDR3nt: TGTGCCAGCAGCTTGATGGGATCTCCCCTCCACTTT

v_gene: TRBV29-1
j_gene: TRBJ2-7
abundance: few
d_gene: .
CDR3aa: CSVVLRGGAIIYEQYF
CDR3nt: TGCAGCGTTGTTTTAAGAGGAGGGGCCATCATCTACGAGCAGTACTTC

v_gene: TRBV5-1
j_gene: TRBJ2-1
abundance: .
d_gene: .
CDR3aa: CASSLLPPDISRDNEQFF
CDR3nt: TGCGCCAGCAGCTTGCTACCCCCCGATATTTCGCGGGACAATGAGCAGTTCTTC

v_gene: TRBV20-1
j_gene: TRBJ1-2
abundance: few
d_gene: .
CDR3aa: CSAYTGVTYGYTF
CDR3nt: TGCAGTGCCTATACGGGGGTCACCTATGGCTACACCTTC

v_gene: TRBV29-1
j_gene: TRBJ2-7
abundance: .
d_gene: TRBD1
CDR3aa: CSVARDRGQYEQYF
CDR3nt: TGCAGCGTTGCCCGGGACAGGGGGCAATACGAGCAGTACTTC

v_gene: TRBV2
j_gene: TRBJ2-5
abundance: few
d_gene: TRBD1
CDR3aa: CASRGQAQETQYF
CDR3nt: TGTGCCAGCAGAGGACAGGCTCAAGAGACCCAGTACTTC

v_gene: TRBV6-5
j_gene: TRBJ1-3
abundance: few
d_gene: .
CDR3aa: CASSYSSDSGGNTIYF
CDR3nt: TGTGCCAGCAGTTACTCGAGCGATTCGGGCGGAAACACCATATATTTT

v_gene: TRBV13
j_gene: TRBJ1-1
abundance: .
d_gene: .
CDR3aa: CASSARGGRNTEAFF
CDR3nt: TGTGCCAGCAGCGCCCGAGGGGGAAGGAACACTGAAGCTTTCTTT

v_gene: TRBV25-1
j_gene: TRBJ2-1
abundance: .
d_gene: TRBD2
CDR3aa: CARPGLVSSSYNEQFF
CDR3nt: TGTGCCCGACCGGGACTAGTAAGCAGCTCCTACAATGAGCAGTTCTTC